Shown below are 17 T cell receptor beta chains from a single sample sequenced in a study of blood T cell repertoires in COVID-19. The method was immunoSEQ multiplex PCR; TCRdb's version includes in-frame clones alone and lacks a portion of them. Of about 100,000 clones listed, approximately 83% were seen once; the top ten hold about 3.3%. The sequenced material came from peripheral blood. Every receptor here comes from a woman at least 80 years old with active or convalescent COVID-19.

This chain connects TRBV7-2 to TRBJ2-2; 7 nucleotides line up with TRBD1. Trimming took 5 bases from V and 4 from J; bases not matched to a gene: 7. CDR3 size: 15 residues. Germline CDR1 is SGHTA and CDR2 is FQGNSA. DNA of the CDR3: TGTGCCAGCAGCCTGACAGGGCTTGCCACCGGGGAGCTGTTTTTT. Amino acids: CASSLTGLATGELFF.

The chain combines TRBV23-1 with TRBJ1-5, with D possibly matching TRBD1 (6 bases). TRBV23-1 is flagged as an ORF with uncertain function. The CDR3 spans 14 residues. With 8 bases removed from V and 3 bases from J, the gap between germline ends came to 14 bases. The CDR3 spells CASGMGHANQPQHF. CDR3 DNA sequence: TGCGCCAGCGGAATGGGACACGCCAATCAGCCCCAGCATTTT.

The rearrangement uses TRBV12-5 and TRBJ1-5, with a weak D call TRBD1 (5 bases). The germline gives CDR1 LGHNT, CDR2 FRNRAP. The germline V and J ends were trimmed by 8 bases and 4 bases, with 9 bases remaining between them. The CDR3 is 12 residues long. CDR3 sequence reads: CASCQGNQPQHF. In nucleotides, the CDR3 is TGTGCTAGTTGTCAGGGAAATCAGCCCCAGCATTTT.

Only a few counts were recorded for this clone. The chain is built from TRBV6-2 or TRBV6-3 and TRBJ1-5; possible D gene TRBD1, 5 bases. Between the trimmed V and J ends, which lost 0 bases and 5 bases, there was a span of 11 bases. Germline lookup yields CDR1 MNHEY and CDR2 SVGEGT. The CDR3 runs to 15 residues. The CDR3 here is CASSYSVRAHQPQHF. The CDR3 nucleotides are TGTGCCAGCAGTTACTCGGTCAGGGCTCATCAGCCCCAGCATTTT.

This clone has more than one count but fewer than ten. V usage is TRBV19 and J usage is TRBJ1-1; 8 bases fit TRBD1. Trimming cost V 6 bases and J 5 bases; bases outside gene matches: 5. The CDR3 consists of 13 residues. Germline V gene sequence: CDR1 LNHDA, CDR2 SQIVND (reference sequence). CDR3 loop: CASSRTGGTEAFF. CDR3 bases: TGTGCCAGTAGCCGCACAGGGGGGACTGAAGCTTTCTTT.

The rearrangement links TRBV9 to TRBJ2-7; 8 positions match TRBD2. The CDR3 contains 16 residues. Germline trimming cut 0 bases from V and 0 bases from J; bases unmatched to any gene: 5. Germline lookup yields CDR1 SGDLS and CDR2 YYNGEE. DNA of the CDR3: TGTGCCAGCAGCGTAGACCCCGGGACTAGCTCCTACGAGCAGTACTTC. Translating gives CASSVDPGTSSYEQYF.

The rearrangement joins TRBV5-6 to TRBJ2-7; D is perhaps TRBD2 (5 bases). This CDR3 spans 14 amino acids. Per germline, CDR1 SGHDT and CDR2 YYEEEE. V was clipped by 7 bases and J by 1 base, with 15 bases between them. CDR3 nucleotides: TGTGCCAGCGGGAGAAAGCTCAAATCCTACGAGCAGTACTTC. Translating gives CASGRKLKSYEQYF.

V usage is TRBV18 and J usage is TRBJ2-3; TRBD2 aligns across 8 bases. CDR1 is KGHSH and CDR2 is LQKENI in the germline V gene. Losses at the gene ends were 5 bases for V and 6 bases for J; bases not matched to a gene: 7. This CDR3 spans 14 amino acids. The CDR3 coding sequence is TGTGCCAGCTCATTCGGACTAGCTGGGGATACGCAGTATTTT. It yields the protein CASSFGLAGDTQYF.

The chain links TRBV5-4 to TRBJ2-7; D possibly corresponds to TRBD1 (5 bases). The V gene lost 4 bases and the J gene lost 5 bases, with 16 bases spanning the gap. Germline lookup yields CDR1 SGHNT and CDR2 YYREEE (reference sequence). This CDR3 is 14 amino acids long. The CDR3, as DNA: TGTGCCAGCAGCGGCCACGGCAGGGATGACGAGCAGTACTTC. Amino acids: CASSGHGRDDEQYF.

V gene TRBV3-1 (or the pseudogene TRBV3-2) combines with J gene TRBJ1-6; TRBD1 might be the D (5 bases). V lost 3 bases to trimming and J lost 9 bases, with 9 bases between them. The CDR3 spans 13 residues. Germline-derived CDR1 and CDR2 are LGHDT and YNNKEL (reference sequence). The DNA of the CDR3 is TGTGCCAGCAGCCAGCGGGACTCTTCACCCCTCCACTTT. It specifies CASSQRDSSPLHF.

The chain uses TRBV5-8 and TRBJ1-4; 8 bases map to TRBD1. Per the germline V gene, CDR1 is SGHTS and CDR2 is YDEGEE. Unmatched junction bases numbered 9, after V lost 2 bases and J lost 3 bases. This CDR3 is built from 17 residues. The CDR3 DNA sequence: TGTGCCAGCAGCTTCCACAGGGGGGCATTCGCTAATGAAAAACTGTTTTTT. Translated, it gives CASSFHRGAFANEKLFF.

The rearrangement links TRBV5-6 to TRBJ2-7; weak D call: TRBD2 (6 bases). Trimming removed 2 bases from V and 2 bases from J, with 11 bases in between. The CDR3 loop spans 14 amino acids. The germline V gene encodes CDR1 SGHDT and CDR2 YYEEEE. In nucleotides, the CDR3 is TGTGCCAGCAGCTTCGGGGGAGCGGCCTACGAGCAGTACTTC. The encoded protein is CASSFGGAAYEQYF.

This rearrangement joins TRBV5-4 to TRBJ2-4; D ambiguous. Trimming stripped 2 bases from V and 0 bases from J, with 12 bases between. This CDR3 comprises 16 residues. The germline gives CDR1 SGHNT, CDR2 YYREEE (reference sequence). The CDR3 reads CASSFNPPVAKNIQYF. The CDR3 nucleotides are TGTGCCAGCAGCTTTAACCCTCCGGTAGCCAAAAACATTCAGTACTTC.

This chain joins TRBV9 and TRBJ1-6; a possible D gene is TRBD1 (6 bases). Germline CDR1 is SGDLS and CDR2 is YYNGEE. The CDR3 consists of 13 residues. Trimming pared 6 bases from V and 5 bases from J, leaving 9 bases between. The CDR3 nucleotides read TGTGCCAGCAAGGGGACAAATAATTCACCCCTCCACTTT. It encodes CASKGTNNSPLHF.

This chain uses TRBV27 with TRBJ2-5; 12 nucleotides agree with TRBD2. Trimming at V came to 8 bases and at J to 2 bases, leaving 6 bases not matched to a gene. The germline CDR1 and CDR2 sequences are MNHEY and SMNVEV (reference sequence). CDR3 length: 15 amino acids. The CDR3 spells CASAGLAGRQETQYF. CDR3 nucleotide sequence: TGTGCCAGCGCCGGACTAGCGGGGAGACAAGAGACCCAGTACTTC.

This clone has more than one count but fewer than ten. The DNA of the CDR3 is TGTGCCAGCAGCCCAACGACAGGGGGCTCAGGAGGCTACACCTTC. Protein: CASSPTTGGSGGYTF. V is TRBV6-5 and J is TRBJ1-2, with 10 bases identical to TRBD1. Germline assignment: CDR1 MNHEY and CDR2 SVGAGI. The CDR3 spans 15 residues. Trimming cost V 6 bases and J 8 bases; bases outside gene matches: 12.

This chain uses TRBV9 with TRBJ2-2, with TRBD1 as a possible D gene (5 bases). This CDR3 contains 14 residues. V lost 0 bases and J lost 7, with 10 bases in between. The germline gives CDR1 SGDLS, CDR2 YYNGEE. CDR3 sequence reads: CASSVAGIGGELFF. The CDR3 nucleotides are TGTGCCAGCAGCGTAGCAGGGATCGGCGGGGAGCTGTTTTTT.